This entry is about one TCR beta chain. Trimming took 3 bases from V and 7 from J; bases not matched to a gene: 9. This CDR3 comprises 15 residues. The germline V gene has CDR1 DFQATT and CDR2 SNEGSKA (reference sequence). After extraction with the RNeasy kit, about 0.5 to 1 ug of the RNA was reverse transcribed using random hexamers. One entry per CDR3 protein, called by TCRdb with MiXCR from the immunoSEQ multiplex PCR reads. The sample includes 150,000 to 200,000 distinct CDR3 sequences, less than 95% of them seen just once. This entry belongs to a study of CD8 T cells in Susac syndrome. CD8+ and CD4+ T cells taken from blood had their TCR beta sequenced. Control patients had untreated stable or active relapsing-remitting multiple sclerosis by revised McDonald criteria.

The sample comprised CD4+ T cells from PBMCs. This chain links TRBV20-1 with TRBJ2-7; 13 bases are shared with TRBD2. The source is a human donor with multiple sclerosis. CDR3 in DNA: TGCAGTGCTAGTATGGGACTAGCGGGGACAGAGGAGCAGTACTTC. Translated: CSASMGLAGTEEQYF.